The T cell receptor (beta chain) under discussion was sequenced for a study of T cells after yellow fever vaccination. Study-wide findings and caveats: Of the clonotypes, a small share occurred in both CD4 and CD8 compartments.

The CDR3 is made up of 14 amino acids. Germline V gene lookup returns CDR1 ENHRY and CDR2 SYGVKD. V shed 4 bases, J shed 4 bases, and the junction held 1 base outside the gene matches. TCRdb independently ran MiXCR on the 5' RACE reads; one entry per CDR3 protein. The data show around 30,000 distinct CDR3 sequences, with roughly 6.3% seen just once and around a quarter held by the top ten. The chain uses TRBV10-3 and TRBJ2-1, with TRBD2 matching over 10 bases. This sample comprised PBMCs, either bulk or a sorted T-cell subset (CD4+, CD8+, memory, or dextramer-sorted; not recorded which), obtained on the day of the yellow fever booster vaccination. The sequence was obtained from a man between 25 and 39 years old who received the YFV17D yellow fever vaccine. CDR3 sequence reads: CAISASGSYNEQFF. CDR3 sequence (DNA): TGTGCCATCAGTGCTAGCGGGAGTTACAATGAGCAGTTCTTC.